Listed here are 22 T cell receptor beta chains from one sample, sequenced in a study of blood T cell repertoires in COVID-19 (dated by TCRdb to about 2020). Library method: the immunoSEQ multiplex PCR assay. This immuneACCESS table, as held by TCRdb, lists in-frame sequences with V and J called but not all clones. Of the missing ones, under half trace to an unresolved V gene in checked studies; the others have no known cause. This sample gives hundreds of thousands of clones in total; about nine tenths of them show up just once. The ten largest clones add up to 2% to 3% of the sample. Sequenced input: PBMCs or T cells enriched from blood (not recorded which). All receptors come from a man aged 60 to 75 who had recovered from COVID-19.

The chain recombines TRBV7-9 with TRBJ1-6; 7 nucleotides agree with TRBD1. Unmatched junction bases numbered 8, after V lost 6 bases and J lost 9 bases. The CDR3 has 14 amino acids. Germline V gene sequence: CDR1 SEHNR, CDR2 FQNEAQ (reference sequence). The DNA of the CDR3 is TGTGCCAGCAGTAGACAGGGTCGGGGTTCACCCCTCCACTTT. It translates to CASSRQGRGSPLHF.

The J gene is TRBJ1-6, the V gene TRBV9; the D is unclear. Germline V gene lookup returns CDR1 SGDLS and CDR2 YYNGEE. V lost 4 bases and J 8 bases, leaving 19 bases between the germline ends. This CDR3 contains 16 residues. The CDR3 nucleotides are TGTGCCAGCAGCCTTAGTGCGACTAATCGAGATTCACCCCTCCACTTT. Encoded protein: CASSLSATNRDSPLHF. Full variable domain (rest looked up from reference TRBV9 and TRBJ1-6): DSGVTQTPKHLITATGQRVTLRCSPRSGDLSVYWYQQSLDQGLQFLIQYYNGEERAKGNILERFSAQQFPDLHSELNLSSLELGDSALYFCASSLSATNRDSPLHFGNGTRLTVT.

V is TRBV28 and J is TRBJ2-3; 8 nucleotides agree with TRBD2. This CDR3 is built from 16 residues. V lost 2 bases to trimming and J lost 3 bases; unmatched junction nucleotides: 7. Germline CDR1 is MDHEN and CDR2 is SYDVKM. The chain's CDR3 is CASSLPGLASTDTQYF. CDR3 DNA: TGTGCCAGCAGTTTACCAGGACTAGCAAGTACAGATACGCAGTATTTT.

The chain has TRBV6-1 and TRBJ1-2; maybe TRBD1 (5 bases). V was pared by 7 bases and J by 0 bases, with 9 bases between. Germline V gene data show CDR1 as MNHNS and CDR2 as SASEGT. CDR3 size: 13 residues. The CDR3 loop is CASKEQANYGYTF. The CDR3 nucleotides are TGTGCCAGCAAGGAACAGGCTAACTATGGCTACACCTTC.

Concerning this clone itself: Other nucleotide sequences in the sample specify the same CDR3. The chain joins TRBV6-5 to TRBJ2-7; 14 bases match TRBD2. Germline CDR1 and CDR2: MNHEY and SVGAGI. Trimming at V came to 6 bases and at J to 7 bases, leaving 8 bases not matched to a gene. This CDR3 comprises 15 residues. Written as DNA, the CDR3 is TGTGCCAGCAGCTCAAGACTAGCGGGGGGGCGGGAGCAGTACTTC. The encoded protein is CASSSRLAGGREQYF.

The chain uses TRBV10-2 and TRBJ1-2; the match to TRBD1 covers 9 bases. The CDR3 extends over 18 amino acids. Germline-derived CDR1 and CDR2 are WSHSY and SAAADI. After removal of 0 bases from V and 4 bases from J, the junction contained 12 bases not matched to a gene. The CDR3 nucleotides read TGCGCCAGCAGTGAGTCGGGAGACAGGGGGGGACTTGGCTATGGCTACACCTTC. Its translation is CASSESGDRGGLGYGYTF.

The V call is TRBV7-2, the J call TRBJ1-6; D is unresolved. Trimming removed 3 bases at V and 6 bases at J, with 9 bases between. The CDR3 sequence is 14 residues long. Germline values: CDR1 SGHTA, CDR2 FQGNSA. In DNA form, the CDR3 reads TGTGCCAGCAGCTTCGGGGTTCCTAATTCACCCCTCCACTTT. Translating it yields CASSFGVPNSPLHF.

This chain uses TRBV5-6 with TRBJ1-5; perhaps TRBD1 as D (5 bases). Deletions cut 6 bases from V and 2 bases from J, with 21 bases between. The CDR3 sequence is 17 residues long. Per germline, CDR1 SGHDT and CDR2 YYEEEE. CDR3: CASTPSRRGLGNQPQHF. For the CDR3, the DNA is TGTGCCAGCACCCCCTCCCGCCGGGGGTTGGGCAATCAGCCCCAGCATTTT.

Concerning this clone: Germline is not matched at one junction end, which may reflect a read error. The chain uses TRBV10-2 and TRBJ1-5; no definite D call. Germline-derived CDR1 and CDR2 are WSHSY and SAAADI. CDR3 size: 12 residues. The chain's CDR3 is CASGDPNQPQHF. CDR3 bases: TGCGCCAGCGGTGACCCTAATCAGCCCCAGCATTTT.

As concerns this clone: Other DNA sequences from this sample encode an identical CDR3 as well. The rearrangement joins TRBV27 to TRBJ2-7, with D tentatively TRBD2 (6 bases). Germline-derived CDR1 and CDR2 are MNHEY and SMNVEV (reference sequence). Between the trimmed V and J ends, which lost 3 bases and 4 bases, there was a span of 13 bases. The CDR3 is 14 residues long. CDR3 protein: CASSFGAGQYEQYF. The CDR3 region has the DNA TGTGCCAGCAGTTTTGGGGCGGGGCAGTACGAGCAGTACTTC.

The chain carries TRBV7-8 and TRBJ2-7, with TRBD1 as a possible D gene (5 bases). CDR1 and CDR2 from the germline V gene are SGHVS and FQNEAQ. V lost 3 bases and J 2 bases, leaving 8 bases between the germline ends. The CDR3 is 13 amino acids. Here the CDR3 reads CASSFDRTYEQYF. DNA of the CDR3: TGTGCCAGCAGCTTCGACAGAACCTACGAGCAGTACTTC. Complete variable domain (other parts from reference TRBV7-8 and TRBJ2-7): GAGVSQSPRYKVAKRGQDVALRCDPISGHVSLFWYQQALGQGPEFLTYFQNEAQLDKSGLPSDRFFAERPEGSVSTLKIQRTQQEDSAVYLCASSFDRTYEQYFGPGTRLTVT.

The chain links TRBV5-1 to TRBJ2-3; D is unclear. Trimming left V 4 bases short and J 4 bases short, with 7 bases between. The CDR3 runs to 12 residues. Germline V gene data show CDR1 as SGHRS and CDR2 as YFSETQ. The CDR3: CASSPLSDTQYF. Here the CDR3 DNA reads TGCGCCAGCAGCCCACTGTCAGATACGCAGTATTTT.

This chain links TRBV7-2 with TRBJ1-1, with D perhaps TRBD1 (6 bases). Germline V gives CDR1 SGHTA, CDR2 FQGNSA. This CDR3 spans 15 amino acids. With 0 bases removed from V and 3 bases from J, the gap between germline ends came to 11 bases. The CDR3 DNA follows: TGTGCCAGCAGCTTAGCTTCTACAGGGCACACTGAAGCTTTCTTT. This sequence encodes CASSLASTGHTEAFF.

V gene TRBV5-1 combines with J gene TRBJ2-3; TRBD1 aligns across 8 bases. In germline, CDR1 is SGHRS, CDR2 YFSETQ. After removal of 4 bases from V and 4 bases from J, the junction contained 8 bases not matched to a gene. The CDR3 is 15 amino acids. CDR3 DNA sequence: TGCGCCAGCAGCCCGGGACAGGCTCTCGCAGATACGCAGTATTTT. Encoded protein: CASSPGQALADTQYF.

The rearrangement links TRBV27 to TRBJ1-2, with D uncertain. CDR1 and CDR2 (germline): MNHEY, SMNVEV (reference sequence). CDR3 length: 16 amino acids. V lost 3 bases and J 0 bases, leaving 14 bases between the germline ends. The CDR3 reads CASSFRTASANYGYTF. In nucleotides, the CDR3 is TGTGCCAGCAGTTTCCGCACAGCTTCTGCTAACTATGGCTACACCTTC.

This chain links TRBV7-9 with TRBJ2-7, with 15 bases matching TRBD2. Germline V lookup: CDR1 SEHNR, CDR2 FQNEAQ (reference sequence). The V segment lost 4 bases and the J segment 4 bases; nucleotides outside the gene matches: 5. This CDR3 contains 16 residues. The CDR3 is CASSWSGTSGRYEQYF. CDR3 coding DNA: TGTGCCAGCAGCTGGAGCGGGACTAGCGGGAGGTACGAGCAGTACTTC.

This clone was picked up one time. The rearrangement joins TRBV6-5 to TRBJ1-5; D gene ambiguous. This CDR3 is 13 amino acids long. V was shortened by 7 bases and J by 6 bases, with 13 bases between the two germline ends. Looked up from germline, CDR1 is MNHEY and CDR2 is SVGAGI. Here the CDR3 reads CASIFSSGQPQHF. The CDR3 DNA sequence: TGTGCCAGCATTTTTAGTTCAGGTCAGCCCCAGCATTTT.

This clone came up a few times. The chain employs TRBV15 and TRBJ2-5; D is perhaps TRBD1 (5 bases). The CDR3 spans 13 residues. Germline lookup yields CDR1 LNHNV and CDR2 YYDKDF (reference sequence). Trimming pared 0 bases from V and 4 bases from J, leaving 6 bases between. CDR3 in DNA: TGTGCCACCAGCAGAGATAGGGGAGAGACCCAGTACTTC. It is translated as CATSRDRGETQYF. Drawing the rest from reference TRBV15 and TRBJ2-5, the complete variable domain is DAMVIQNPRYQVTQFGKPVTLSCSQTLNHNVMYWYQQKSSQAPKLLFHYYDKDFNNEADTPDNFQSRRPNTSFCFLDIRSPGLGDTAMYLCATSRDRGETQYFGPGTRLLVL.

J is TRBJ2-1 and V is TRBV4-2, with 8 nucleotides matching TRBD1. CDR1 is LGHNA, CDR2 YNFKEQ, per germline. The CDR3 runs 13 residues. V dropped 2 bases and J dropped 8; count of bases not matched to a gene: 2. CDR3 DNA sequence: TGTGCCAGCAGCCAAATGGACAGGGATGAGCAGTTCTTC. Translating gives CASSQMDRDEQFF.

The CDR3 sequence is CASSYSNLDSYTEAFF. In nucleotides, the CDR3 is TGTGCCAGCAGTTACTCGAACTTGGACAGTTACACTGAAGCTTTCTTT. This chain links TRBV6-5 with TRBJ1-1, with a weak D call TRBD1 (6 bases). The germline gives CDR1 MNHEY, CDR2 SVGAGI. Trimming stripped 0 bases from V and 3 bases from J, with 14 bases between. CDR3 length: 16 amino acids.

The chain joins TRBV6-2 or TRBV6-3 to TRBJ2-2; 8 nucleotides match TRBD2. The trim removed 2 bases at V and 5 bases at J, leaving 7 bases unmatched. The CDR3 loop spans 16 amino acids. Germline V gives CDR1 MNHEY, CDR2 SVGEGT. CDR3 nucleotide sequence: TGTGCCAGCAGTTACCCCACGGGACTAGTTACCGGGGAGCTGTTTTTT. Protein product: CASSYPTGLVTGELFF.

The DNA for the CDR3 is TGTGCCAGCAGCCTCGGACAGGGGGCGGGGGGAGAGCAGTACTTC. Its protein is CASSLGQGAGGEQYF. V usage is TRBV11-2 and J usage is TRBJ2-7, with TRBD1 matching over 11 bases. J was trimmed by 7 bases and V by 5 bases; bases with no gene match: 10. The CDR3 has 15 residues. Germline lookup yields CDR1 SGHAT and CDR2 FQNNGV. The full variable domain, completed using reference TRBV11-2 and TRBJ2-7, is EAGVAQSPRYKIIEKRQSVAFWCNPISGHATLYWYQQILGQGPKLLIQFQNNGVVDDSQLPKDRFSAERLKGVDSTLKIQPAKLEDSAVYLCASSLGQGAGGEQYFGPGTRLTVT.